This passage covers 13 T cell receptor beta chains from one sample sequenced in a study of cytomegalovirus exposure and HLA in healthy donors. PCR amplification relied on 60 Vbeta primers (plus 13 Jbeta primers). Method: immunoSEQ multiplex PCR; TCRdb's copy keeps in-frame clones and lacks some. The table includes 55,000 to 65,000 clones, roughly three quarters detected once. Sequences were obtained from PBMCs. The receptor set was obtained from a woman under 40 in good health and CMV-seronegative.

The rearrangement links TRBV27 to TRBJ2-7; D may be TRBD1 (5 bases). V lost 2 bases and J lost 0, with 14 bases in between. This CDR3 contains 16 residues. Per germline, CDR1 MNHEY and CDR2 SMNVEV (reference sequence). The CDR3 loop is CASSLSGRGFSYEQYF. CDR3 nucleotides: TGTGCCAGCAGTTTAAGTGGAAGGGGTTTCTCCTACGAGCAGTACTTC.

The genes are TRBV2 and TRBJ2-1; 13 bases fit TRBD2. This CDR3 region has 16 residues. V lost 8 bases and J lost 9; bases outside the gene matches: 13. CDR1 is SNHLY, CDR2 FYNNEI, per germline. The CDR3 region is CASVGTSGTWPSEQFF. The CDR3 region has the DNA TGTGCCAGCGTGGGGACTAGCGGGACCTGGCCAAGTGAGCAGTTCTTC.

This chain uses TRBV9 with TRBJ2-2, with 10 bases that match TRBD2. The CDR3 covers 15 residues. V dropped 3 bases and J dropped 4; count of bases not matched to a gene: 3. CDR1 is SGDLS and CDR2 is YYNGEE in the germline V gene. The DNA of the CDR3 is TGTGCCAGCAGCGCTAGCGGGAGCGTCACCGGGGAGCTGTTTTTT. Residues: CASSASGSVTGELFF.

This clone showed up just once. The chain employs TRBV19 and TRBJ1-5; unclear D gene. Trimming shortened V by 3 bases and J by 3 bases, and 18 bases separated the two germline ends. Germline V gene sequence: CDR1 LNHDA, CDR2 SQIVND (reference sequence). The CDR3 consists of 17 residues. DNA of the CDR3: TGTGCCAGTAGTATTCTCGCCCTGAGGGCGAACAATCAGCCCCAGCATTTT. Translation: CASSILALRANNQPQHF.

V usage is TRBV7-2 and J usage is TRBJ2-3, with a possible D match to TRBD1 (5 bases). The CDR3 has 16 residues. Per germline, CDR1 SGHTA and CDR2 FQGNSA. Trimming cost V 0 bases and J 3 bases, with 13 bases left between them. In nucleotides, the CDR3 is TGTGCCAGCAGCTTAGCGGTCAGGGCGAGTACAGATACGCAGTATTTT. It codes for CASSLAVRASTDTQYF.

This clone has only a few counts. CDR3 DNA sequence: TGTGCCAGCCCGCCTGCCAGTTTGAACACTGAAGCTTTCTTT. Protein sequence: CASPPASLNTEAFF. J is TRBJ1-1 and V is TRBV18; D unresolved. V was pared by 8 bases and J by 0 bases, with 13 bases between. Germline loops: CDR1 KGHSH, CDR2 LQKENI. CDR3 length: 14 amino acids. The entire variable domain, with the rest obtained from reference TRBV18 and TRBJ1-1, is as follows: NAGVMQNPRHLVRRRGQEARLRCSPMKGHSHVYWYRQLPEEGLKFMVYLQKENIIDESGMPKERFSAEFPKEGPSILRIQQVVRGDSAAYFCASPPASLNTEAFFGQGTRLTVV.

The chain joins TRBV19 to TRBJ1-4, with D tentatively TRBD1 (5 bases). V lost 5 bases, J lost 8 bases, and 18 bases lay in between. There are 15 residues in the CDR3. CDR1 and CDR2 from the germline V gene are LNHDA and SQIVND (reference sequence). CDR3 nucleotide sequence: TGTGCCAGTAGTGTAGTTGGGGGGTTCGAAGAAAAACTGTTTTTT. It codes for CASSVVGGFEEKLFF.

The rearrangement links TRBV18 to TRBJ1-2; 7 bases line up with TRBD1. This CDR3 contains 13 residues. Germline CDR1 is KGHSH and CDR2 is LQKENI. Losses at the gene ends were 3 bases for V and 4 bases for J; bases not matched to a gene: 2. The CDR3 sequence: CASSPTGFYGYTF. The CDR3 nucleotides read TGTGCCAGCTCACCGACAGGGTTCTATGGCTACACCTTC.

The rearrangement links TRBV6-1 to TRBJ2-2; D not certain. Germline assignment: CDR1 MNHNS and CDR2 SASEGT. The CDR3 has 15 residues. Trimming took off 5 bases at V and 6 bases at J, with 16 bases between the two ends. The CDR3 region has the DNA TGTGCCAGCAGTCCCCAGGAATCTTTGGCCGGGGAGCTGTTTTTT. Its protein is CASSPQESLAGELFF.

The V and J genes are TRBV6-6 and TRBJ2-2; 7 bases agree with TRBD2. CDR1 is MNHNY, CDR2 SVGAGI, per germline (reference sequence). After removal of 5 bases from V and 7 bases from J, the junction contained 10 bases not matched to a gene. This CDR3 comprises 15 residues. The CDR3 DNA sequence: TGTGCCAGCAGTGATCAGGGAGGGTATAACGGGGAGCTGTTTTTT. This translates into CASSDQGGYNGELFF.

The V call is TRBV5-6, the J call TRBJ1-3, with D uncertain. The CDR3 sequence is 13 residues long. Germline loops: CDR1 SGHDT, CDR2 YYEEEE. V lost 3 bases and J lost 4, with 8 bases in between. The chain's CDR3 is CASSSSEGNTIYF. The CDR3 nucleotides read TGTGCCAGCAGCTCATCGGAGGGAAACACCATATATTTT. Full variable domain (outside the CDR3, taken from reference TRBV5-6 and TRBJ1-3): DAGVTQSPTHLIKTRGQQVTLRCSPKSGHDTVSWYQQALGQGPQFIFQYYEEEERQRGNFPDRFSGHQFPNYSSELNVNALLLGDSALYLCASSSSEGNTIYFGEGSWLTVV.

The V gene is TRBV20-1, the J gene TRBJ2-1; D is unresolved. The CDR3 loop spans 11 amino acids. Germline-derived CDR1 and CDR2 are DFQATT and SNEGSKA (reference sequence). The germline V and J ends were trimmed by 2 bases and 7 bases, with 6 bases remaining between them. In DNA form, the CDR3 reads TGCAGTGCTAGACCCCATAATGAGCAGTTCTTC. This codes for CSARPHNEQFF.

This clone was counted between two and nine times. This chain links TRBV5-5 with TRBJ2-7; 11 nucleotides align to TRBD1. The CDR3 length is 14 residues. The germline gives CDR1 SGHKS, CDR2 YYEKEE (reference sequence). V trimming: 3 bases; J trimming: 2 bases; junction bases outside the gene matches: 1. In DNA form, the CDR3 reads TGTGCCAGCAGCTGGGACAGGGGGACCTACGAGCAGTACGTC. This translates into CASSWDRGTYEQYV.